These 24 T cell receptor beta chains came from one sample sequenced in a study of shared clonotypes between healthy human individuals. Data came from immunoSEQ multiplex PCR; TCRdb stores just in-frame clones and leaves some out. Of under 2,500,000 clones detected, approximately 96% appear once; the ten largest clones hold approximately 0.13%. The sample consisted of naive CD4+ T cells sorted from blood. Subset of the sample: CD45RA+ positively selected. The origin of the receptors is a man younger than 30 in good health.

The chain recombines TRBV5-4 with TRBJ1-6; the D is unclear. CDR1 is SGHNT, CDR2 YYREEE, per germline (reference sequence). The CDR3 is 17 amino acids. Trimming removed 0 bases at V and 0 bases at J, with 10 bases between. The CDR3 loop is CASSLGQPGSYNSPLHF. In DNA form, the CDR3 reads TGTGCCAGCAGCTTGGGTCAACCGGGCTCCTATAATTCACCCCTCCACTTT.

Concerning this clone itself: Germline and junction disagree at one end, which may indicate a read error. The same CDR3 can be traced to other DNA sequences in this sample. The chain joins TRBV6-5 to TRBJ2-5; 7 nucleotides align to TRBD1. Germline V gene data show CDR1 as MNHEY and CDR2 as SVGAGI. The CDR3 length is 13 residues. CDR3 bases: TGTGCTAGCAGACTGACAGGGAAAGAGACCCAGTACTTC. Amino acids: CASRLTGKETQYF.

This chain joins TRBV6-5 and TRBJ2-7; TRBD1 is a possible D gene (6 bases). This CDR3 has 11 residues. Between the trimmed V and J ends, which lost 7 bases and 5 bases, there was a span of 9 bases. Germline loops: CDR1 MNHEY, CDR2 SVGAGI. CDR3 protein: CASNQGNEQYF. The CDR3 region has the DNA TGTGCCAGCAATCAGGGGAACGAGCAGTACTTC.

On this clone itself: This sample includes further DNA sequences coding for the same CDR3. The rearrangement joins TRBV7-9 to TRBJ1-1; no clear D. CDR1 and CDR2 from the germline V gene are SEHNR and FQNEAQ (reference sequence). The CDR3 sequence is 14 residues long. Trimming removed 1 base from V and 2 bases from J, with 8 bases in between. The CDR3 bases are TGTGCCAGCAGCTTAGGGCAGAGTAACACTGAAGCTTTCTTT. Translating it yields CASSLGQSNTEAFF.

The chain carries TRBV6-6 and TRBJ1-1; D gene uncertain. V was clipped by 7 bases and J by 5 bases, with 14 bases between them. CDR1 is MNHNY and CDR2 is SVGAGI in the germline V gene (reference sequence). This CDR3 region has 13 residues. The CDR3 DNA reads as TGTGCCAGCACCTACGACCAGTGGACTGAAGCTTTCTTT. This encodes CASTYDQWTEAFF.

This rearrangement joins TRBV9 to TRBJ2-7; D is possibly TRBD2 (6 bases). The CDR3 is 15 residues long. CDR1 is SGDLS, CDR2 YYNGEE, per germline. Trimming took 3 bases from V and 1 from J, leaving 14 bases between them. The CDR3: CASSEAPGTSYEQYF. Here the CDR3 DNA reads TGTGCCAGCAGCGAAGCCCCCGGGACTTCCTACGAGCAGTACTTC.

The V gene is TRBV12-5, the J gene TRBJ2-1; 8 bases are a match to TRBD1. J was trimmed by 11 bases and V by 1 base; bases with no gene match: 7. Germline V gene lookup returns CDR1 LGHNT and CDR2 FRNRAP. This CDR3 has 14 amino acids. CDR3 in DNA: TGTGCTAGTGGTTTGGCCCGGACAGGGAGCCAGCAGTTCTTC. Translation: CASGLARTGSQQFF.

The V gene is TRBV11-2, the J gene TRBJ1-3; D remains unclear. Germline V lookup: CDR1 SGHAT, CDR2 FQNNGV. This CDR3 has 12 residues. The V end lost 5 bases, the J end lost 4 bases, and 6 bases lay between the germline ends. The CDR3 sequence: CASSPEGNTIYF. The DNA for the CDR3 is TGTGCCAGCAGCCCAGAAGGAAACACCATATATTTT.

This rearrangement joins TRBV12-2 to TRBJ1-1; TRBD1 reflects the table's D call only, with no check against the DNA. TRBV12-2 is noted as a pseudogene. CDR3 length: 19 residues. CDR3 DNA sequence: TGTGCAAGTCGCTTAAAGGAGGTAGGACAGGGGGACCTGAACACTGAAGCTTTCTTT. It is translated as CASRLKEVGQGDLNTEAFF.

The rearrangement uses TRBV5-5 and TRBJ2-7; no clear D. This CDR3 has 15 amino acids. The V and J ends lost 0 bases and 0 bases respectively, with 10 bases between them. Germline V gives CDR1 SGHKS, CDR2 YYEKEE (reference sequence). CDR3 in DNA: TGTGCCAGCAGCTTGGAACCGCTGAGCTCCTACGAGCAGTACTTC. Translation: CASSLEPLSSYEQYF.

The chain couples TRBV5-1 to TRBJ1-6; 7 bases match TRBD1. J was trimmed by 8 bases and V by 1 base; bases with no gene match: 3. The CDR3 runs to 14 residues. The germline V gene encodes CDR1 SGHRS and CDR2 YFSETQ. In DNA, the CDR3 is TGCGCCAGCAGCTTGAGGGGGCAGGATTCACCCCTCCACTTT. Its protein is CASSLRGQDSPLHF.

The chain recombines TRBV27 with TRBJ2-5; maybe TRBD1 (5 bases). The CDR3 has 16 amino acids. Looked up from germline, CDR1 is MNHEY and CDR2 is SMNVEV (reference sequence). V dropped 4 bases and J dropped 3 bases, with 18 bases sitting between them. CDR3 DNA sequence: TGTGCCAGCAGTTCCCGGGTTGGCAGGGTTAAAGAGACCCAGTACTTC. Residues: CASSSRVGRVKETQYF.

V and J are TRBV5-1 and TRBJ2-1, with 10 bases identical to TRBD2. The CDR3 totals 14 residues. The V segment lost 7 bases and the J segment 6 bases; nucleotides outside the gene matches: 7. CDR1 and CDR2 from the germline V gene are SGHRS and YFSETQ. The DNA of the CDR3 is TGCGCCAGCGGGGTGGGACTAGCGTCCAATGAGCAGTTCTTC. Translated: CASGVGLASNEQFF.

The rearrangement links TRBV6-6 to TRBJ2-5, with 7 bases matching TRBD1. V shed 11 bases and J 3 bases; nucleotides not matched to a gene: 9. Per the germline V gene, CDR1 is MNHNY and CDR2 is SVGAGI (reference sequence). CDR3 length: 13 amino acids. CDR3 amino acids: CASAGTAKETQYF. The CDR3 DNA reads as TGTGCCTCGGCCGGGACAGCGAAAGAGACCCAGTACTTC.

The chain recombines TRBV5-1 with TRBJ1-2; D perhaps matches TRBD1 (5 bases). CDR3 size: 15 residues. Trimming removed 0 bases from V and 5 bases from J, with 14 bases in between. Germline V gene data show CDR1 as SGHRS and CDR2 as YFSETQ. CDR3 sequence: CASSLARGIGYGYTF. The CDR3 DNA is TGCGCCAGCAGCTTGGCACGGGGGATAGGGTATGGCTACACCTTC. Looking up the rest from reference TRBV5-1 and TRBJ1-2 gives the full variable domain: KAGVTQTPRYLIKTRGQQVTLSCSPISGHRSVSWYQQTPGQGLQFLFEYFSETQRNKGNFPGRFSGRQFSNSRSEMNVSTLELGDSALYLCASSLARGIGYGYTFGSGTRLTVV.

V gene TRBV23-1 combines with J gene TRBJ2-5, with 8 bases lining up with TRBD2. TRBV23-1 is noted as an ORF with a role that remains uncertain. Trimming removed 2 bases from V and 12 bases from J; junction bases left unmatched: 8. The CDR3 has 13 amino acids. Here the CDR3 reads CASSQERGGGEYF. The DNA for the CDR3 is TGCGCCAGCAGTCAAGAACGGGGGGGCGGTGAGTACTTC.

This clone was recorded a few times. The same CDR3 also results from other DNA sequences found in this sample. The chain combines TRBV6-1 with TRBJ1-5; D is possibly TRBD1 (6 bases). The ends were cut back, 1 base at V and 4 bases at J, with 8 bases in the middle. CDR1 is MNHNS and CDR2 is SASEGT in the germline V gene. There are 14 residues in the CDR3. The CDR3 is CASSEGQGNQPQHF. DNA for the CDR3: TGTGCCAGCAGTGAAGGGCAGGGGAATCAGCCCCAGCATTTT.

In DNA, the CDR3 is TGCGCCAGCAGCCTGAGGACAGGTCCTCGGGAGACCCAGTACTTC. Translated: CASSLRTGPRETQYF. The genes are TRBV5-1 and TRBJ2-5; 7 nucleotides match TRBD1. V gave up 4 bases and J gave up 5 bases; unmatched junction bases: 11. The CDR3 contains 15 residues. The V gene's germline CDR1 is SGHRS and CDR2 YFSETQ. The full variable domain, completed using reference TRBV5-1 and TRBJ2-5, is KAGVTQTPRYLIKTRGQQVTLSCSPISGHRSVSWYQQTPGQGLQFLFEYFSETQRNKGNFPGRFSGRQFSNSRSEMNVSTLELGDSALYLCASSLRTGPRETQYFGPGTRLLVL.

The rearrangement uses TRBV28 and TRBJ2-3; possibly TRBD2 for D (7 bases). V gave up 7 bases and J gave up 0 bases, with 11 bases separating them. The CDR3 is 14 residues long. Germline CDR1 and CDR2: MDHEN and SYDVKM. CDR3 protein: CASTGGPSTDTQYF. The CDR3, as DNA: TGTGCCAGCACGGGGGGCCCTAGCACAGATACGCAGTATTTT.

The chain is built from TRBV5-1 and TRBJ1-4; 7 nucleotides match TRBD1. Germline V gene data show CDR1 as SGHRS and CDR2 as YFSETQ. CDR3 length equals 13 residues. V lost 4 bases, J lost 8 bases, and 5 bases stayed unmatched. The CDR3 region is CASSDRVDEKLFF. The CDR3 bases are TGCGCCAGCAGCGACAGGGTCGACGAAAAACTGTTTTTT.

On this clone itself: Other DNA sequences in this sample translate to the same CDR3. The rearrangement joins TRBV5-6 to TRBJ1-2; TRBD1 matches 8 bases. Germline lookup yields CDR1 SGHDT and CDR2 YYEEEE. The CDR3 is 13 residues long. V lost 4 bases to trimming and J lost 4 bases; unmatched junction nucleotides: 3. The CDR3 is CASSLDRGYGYTF. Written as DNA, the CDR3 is TGTGCCAGCAGCCTAGACAGGGGCTATGGCTACACCTTC.

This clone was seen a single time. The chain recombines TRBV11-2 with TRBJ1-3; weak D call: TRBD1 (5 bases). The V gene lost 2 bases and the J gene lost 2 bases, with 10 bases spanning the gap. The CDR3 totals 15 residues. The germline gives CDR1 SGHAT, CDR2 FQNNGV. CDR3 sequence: CASSLSTGTGNTIYF. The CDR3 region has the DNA TGTGCCAGCAGCTTATCCACAGGAACTGGAAACACCATATATTTT.

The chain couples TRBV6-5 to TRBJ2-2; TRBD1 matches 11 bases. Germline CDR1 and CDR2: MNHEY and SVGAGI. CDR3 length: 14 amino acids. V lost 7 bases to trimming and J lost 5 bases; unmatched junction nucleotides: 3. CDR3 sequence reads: CASKGTGGTGELFF. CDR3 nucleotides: TGTGCCAGCAAGGGGACAGGGGGTACCGGGGAGCTGTTTTTT.

CDR3 sequence (DNA): TGTGCCAGCAGCTCATCACTCCAAGCCTACGAGCAGTACTTC. It yields the protein CASSSSLQAYEQYF. V gene TRBV13 combines with J gene TRBJ2-7, with D unresolved. The CDR3 runs 14 residues. V was cut by 4 bases and J by 2 bases, with 12 bases left in between. CDR1 is PRHDT and CDR2 is FYEKMQ in the germline V gene (reference sequence).